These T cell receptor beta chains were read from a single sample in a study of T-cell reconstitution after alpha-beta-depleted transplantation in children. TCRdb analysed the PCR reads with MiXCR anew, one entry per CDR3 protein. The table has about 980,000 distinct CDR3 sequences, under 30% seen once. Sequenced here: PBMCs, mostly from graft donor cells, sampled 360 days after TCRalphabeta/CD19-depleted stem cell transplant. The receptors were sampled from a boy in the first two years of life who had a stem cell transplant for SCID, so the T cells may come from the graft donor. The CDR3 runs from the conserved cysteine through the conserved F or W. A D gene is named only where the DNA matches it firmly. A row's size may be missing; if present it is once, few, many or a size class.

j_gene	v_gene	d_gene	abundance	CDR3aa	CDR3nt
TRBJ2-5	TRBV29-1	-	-	CSASQGPERAQYF	TGCAGCGCAAGCCAGGGACCCGAGAGGGCCCAGTACTTC
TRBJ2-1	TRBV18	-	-	CASSPGLSKGNEQFF	TGTGCCAGCTCACCGGGACTCTCTAAGGGCAATGAGCAGTTCTTC
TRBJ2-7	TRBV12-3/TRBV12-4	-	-	CASSPKARVTYEQYF	TGTGCCAGCAGCCCGAAGGCCAGGGTTACCTACGAGCAGTACTTC
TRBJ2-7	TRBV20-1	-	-	CSARAAAGAVSYEQYF	TGCAGTGCTAGGGCCGCGGCGGGGGCCGTCTCCTACGAGCAGTACTTC
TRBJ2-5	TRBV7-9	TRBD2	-	CASSILAGGPLETQYF	TGTGCCAGCAGCATCCTGGCGGGGGGGCCTTTAGAGACCCAGTACTTC
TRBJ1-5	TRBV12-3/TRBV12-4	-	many	CASSLRRVDQPQHF	TGTGCCAGCAGTTTGAGAAGGGTTGATCAGCCCCAGCATTTT
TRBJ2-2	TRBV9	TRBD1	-	CASSVRGDRGTGELFF	TGTGCCAGCAGCGTTAGGGGGGACAGGGGCACCGGGGAGCTGTTTTTT
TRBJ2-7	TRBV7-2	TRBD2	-	CASSPSSGFLREQYF	TGTGCCAGCAGCCCATCTAGCGGGTTCTTACGGGAGCAGTACTTC
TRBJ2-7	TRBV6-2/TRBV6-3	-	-	CASRTSSLYEQYF	TGTGCCAGCAGAACTTCTAGCCTCTACGAGCAGTACTTC
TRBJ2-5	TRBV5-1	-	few	CASSSGSGAQKTQYF	TGCGCCAGCAGCTCGGGTTCCGGTGCCCAAAAGACCCAGTACTTC
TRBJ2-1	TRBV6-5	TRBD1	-	CASSSPTRDREVEFF	TGTGCCAGCAGTTCTCCCACCCGGGACAGGGAGGTGGAGTTCTTC